This T cell receptor beta chain was retrieved from a study of beta chain features in type 1 diabetes. The study's findings and limits: Type 1 diabetes patients showed a moderate but significant shortening of TCRB CDR3s in all four CD4+ subsets.

Since all of the isolated RNA was reverse transcribed, expressed TCRB transcripts were what got sequenced. The repertoire was sequenced with immunoSEQ multiplex PCR; TCRdb's copy has only in-frame clones and lacks some. The sample lists approximately 730,000 clones; 13% were seen once. V lost 6 bases and J lost 7, with 12 bases in between. Germline V gene lookup returns CDR1 MDHEN and CDR2 SYDVKM. This CDR3 has 12 amino acids. About this clone: Its antigen remains unidentified.

The specimen was naive CD4+ T cells from blood. The receptor comes from a man in his late teens or twenties with type 1 diabetes. This chain links TRBV28 with TRBJ1-2, with D possibly being TRBD1 (6 bases). CDR3 bases: TGTGCCAGCAGCCAAACAGGGAGTGGCTACACCTTC. This sequence encodes CASSQTGSGYTF.